A selection of T cell receptor beta chains follows, all from one sample in a study of molecular identifiers for immune sequencing clone quantification. TCRdb ran MiXCR on the PCR reads and lists one entry per CDR3 protein. The sample has about 12,000 distinct CDR3 sequences, roughly 16% seen once; the top ten hold around 1.5%. Sequencing input: naive CD8+ T cells from blood, with Jurkat cell RNA spiked in. Source of these receptors: a human donor in good health. Some libraries in this study had Jurkat cell RNA spiked in. Each CDR3 is given with its conserved first and last residue. Fields, in order: J gene, V gene, D gene, clone size, CDR3 DNA, CDR3 protein. The D gene is left open where the match is weak. Only some rows state a clone size, as once, few, many or a class for expanded clones.

TRBJ2-2 | TRBV4-3 | . | many | TGCGCCAGCAGCCAAGATCGGGCAGCTTACACCGGGGAGCTGTTTTTT | CASSQDRAAYTGELFF
TRBJ2-3 | TRBV7-3 | . | many | TGTGCCAGCAGCTTACAGCCCACAGATACGCAGTATTTT | CASSLQPTDTQYF
TRBJ2-7 | TRBV30 | TRBD1 | medium-sized | TGTGCCTGGAGTACCGACAGGGCGCTCTACGAGCAGTACTTC | CAWSTDRALYEQYF
TRBJ2-5 | TRBV13 | . | medium-sized | TGTGCCAGCAGCTTATTGTCCCAGGTGGAAGAGACCCAGTACTTC | CASSLLSQVEETQYF
TRBJ1-5 | TRBV12-3/TRBV12-4 | . | . | TGTGCCAGCAGCCCCGGGGAGGGGGGTTTTCAGCCCCAGCATTTT | CASSPGEGGFQPQHF
TRBJ2-3 | TRBV30 | TRBD2 | many | TGTGCCTGGAGTGGGGGGGGGACTAGCACAGATACGCAGTATTTT | CAWSGGGTSTDTQYF
TRBJ2-7 | TRBV5-4 | . | many | TGTGCCAGCAGCTGGGCCCCGGACCGGGAGCAGTACTTC | CASSWAPDREQYF
TRBJ2-1 | TRBV10-2 | . | medium-sized | TGCGCCAGCAGTGAGTTAGTAGCTGATGAGCAGTTCTTC | CASSELVADEQFF
TRBJ2-1 | TRBV9 | . | many | TGTGCCAGCAGCGTAAGGGGGTCCTCCTACAATGAGCAGTTCTTC | CASSVRGSSYNEQFF
TRBJ2-7 | TRBV3-1 | TRBD2 | many | TGTGCCAGCAGCGGGAACAGCCGGGGGGGGCTCTACGAGCAGTACTTC | CASSGNSRGGLYEQYF
TRBJ2-1 | TRBV6-5 | TRBD1 | medium-sized | TGTGCCAGCAGGACTGTACAGGGGAACAATGAGCAGTTCTTC | CASRTVQGNNEQFF
TRBJ1-3 | TRBV6-5 | . | few | TGTGCCAGCAGTTGGGCCGACCAAGGAAACACCATATATTTT | CASSWADQGNTIYF
TRBJ2-1 | TRBV27 | . | many | TGTGCCAGCAGTTGGGGTAGCTACAATGAGCAGTTCTTC | CASSWGSYNEQFF
TRBJ2-7 | TRBV4-1 | . | . | TGCGCCAGCAGCCCCACACTTTCCTCATCCTACGAGCAGTACTTC | CASSPTLSSSYEQYF
TRBJ2-1 | TRBV7-8 | . | medium-sized | TGTGCCAGCAGCTCGCTGGGACCAAGCTCCTACAATGAGCAGTTCTTC | CASSSLGPSSYNEQFF
TRBJ1-1 | TRBV29-1 | . | few | TGCAGCGTTGAGATCAGGGGGAACACTGAAGCTTTCTTT | CSVEIRGNTEAFF
TRBJ1-1 | TRBV11-2 | . | medium-sized | TGTGCCAGCAGCTTATTGGAGCGGGGGTATTCCCCGAACACTGAAGCTTTCTTT | CASSLLERGYSPNTEAFF
TRBJ2-7 | TRBV7-9 | TRBD1 | medium-sized | TGTGCCAGCAGCTCTTCTCCGGGACAGGGGGGCTACGAGCAGTACTTC | CASSSSPGQGGYEQYF
TRBJ2-7 | TRBV4-1 | . | many | TGCGCCAGCAGCCAAGATCGGAGTAACTCCTACGAGCAGTACTTC | CASSQDRSNSYEQYF
TRBJ1-4 | TRBV28 | . | . | TGTGCCAGCAGTTTCCCGGACCAGTCCGGTGGGAAACTGTTTTTT | CASSFPDQSGGKLFF
TRBJ1-1 | TRBV27 | . | . | TGTGCCAGCATGACGGGGGGGTCTGAAGCTTTCTTT | CASMTGGSEAFF
TRBJ2-7 | TRBV11-2 | TRBD1 | many | TGTGCCAGCAGCTCGGCGGGACAGGGCATCCGCGAGCAGTACTTC | CASSSAGQGIREQYF
TRBJ1-1 | TRBV7-8 | . | medium-sized | TGTGCCAGCAGCCCTAGGGGGTCAGCCTCTTACACTGAAGCTTTCTTT | CASSPRGSASYTEAFF
TRBJ2-5 | TRBV14 | TRBD1 | . | TGTTCCAGCAGCTCAAGAGGGGGACAGGGGTGGCCTCAAGAGACCCAGTACTTC | CSSSSRGGQGWPQETQYF
TRBJ2-6 | TRBV28 | . | . | TGTGCCAGCAGTCGGGACGTCAACTCTGGGGCCAACGTCCTGACTTTC | CASSRDVNSGANVLTF
TRBJ1-5 | TRBV10-2 | . | . | TGCGCCAGCAGTAACGGAGGGTTCAGACAGTACAATCAGCCCCAGCATTTT | CASSNGGFRQYNQPQHF
TRBJ2-7 | TRBV29-1 | . | . | TGCAGCGTCGAAGATATAGGACGTAGGGGGGGCGACGAGCAGTACTTC | CSVEDIGRRGGDEQYF
TRBJ2-3 | TRBV30 | . | medium-sized | TGTGCCTGGAGTTTCAGGACAGCCACAGATACGCAGTATTTT | CAWSFRTATDTQYF
TRBJ1-1 | TRBV7-9 | TRBD1 | medium-sized | TGTGCCAGCAGCCAAGGACAGGGGTTGAACACTGAAGCTTTCTTT | CASSQGQGLNTEAFF
TRBJ1-2 | TRBV4-1 | TRBD1 | many | TGCGCCAGCAGCCAACGGACAGGAAACTATGGCTACACCTTC | CASSQRTGNYGYTF
TRBJ2-4 | TRBV30 | . | . | TGTGCTGGGAGTGGGTTAGCAGGAGTCAAAAACATTCAGTACTTC | CAGSGLAGVKNIQYF
TRBJ2-1 | TRBV5-1 | . | few | TGCGCCAGCAGCTTGGTGGGGCTCGGTTACAATGAGCAGTTCTTC | CASSLVGLGYNEQFF
TRBJ2-1 | TRBV24-1 | . | medium-sized | TGTGCCACCAGTGAGCCCGGGACTTATTCGGTCGATGAGCAGTTCTTC | CATSEPGTYSVDEQFF
TRBJ2-7 | TRBV3-1 | . | many | TGTGCCAGCAGCCGACCAGACCGGGGGCCCGAGCAGTACTTC | CASSRPDRGPEQYF
TRBJ2-1 | TRBV20-1 | . | . | TGCAGTGCTAAAGTGGTCACCTACAATGAGCAGTTCTTC | CSAKVVTYNEQFF
TRBJ1-1 | TRBV5-6 | . | many | TGTGCCAGCAGCTTGGGGGGCATCACTGAAGCTTTCTTT | CASSLGGITEAFF
TRBJ2-7 | TRBV24-1 | . | few | TGTGCCACCAGGGGTGGGGAAACCTACGAGCAGTACTTC | CATRGGETYEQYF
TRBJ1-2 | TRBV6-1 | . | medium-sized | TGTGCCAGCAGTGAACAGGGATTAAACTATGGCTACACCTTC | CASSEQGLNYGYTF
TRBJ2-7 | TRBV5-1 | TRBD1 | medium-sized | TGCGCCAGCAGCTTGAGCGGGACAGGGCCCCACGAGCAGTACTTC | CASSLSGTGPHEQYF
TRBJ2-7 | TRBV27 | TRBD1 | many | TGTGCCAGCAGTCTGACAGGGAGCTACGAGCAGTACTTC | CASSLTGSYEQYF